This TCR beta chain came from a study of graft-versus-host responses after intestinal transplantation. Measured with immunoSEQ multiplex PCR; TCRdb has only the in-frame clones, and not every one. The table lists over 10,000 clones, under 95% of them singletons. From germline, CDR1 is SGHTA and CDR2 FQGTGA. This CDR3 region has 13 residues. V lost 6 bases and J lost 10, with 18 bases in between. The source of this sequence is a human patient who received an intestinal transplant, so some T cells may come from the graft donor. Sequencing was performed on PBMCs, taken approximately 960 days after intestinal transplantation. The chain uses TRBV7-3 and TRBJ1-2, with D possibly matching TRBD1 (5 bases). The CDR3 here is CASRETGTGHYTF. The DNA of the CDR3 is TGTGCCAGCAGGGAAACCGGGACGGGCCACTACACCTTC. The complete variable domain, with remaining parts taken from reference TRBV7-3 and TRBJ1-2, reads GAGVSQTPSNKVTEKGKYVELRCDPISGHTALYWYRQSLGQGPEFLIYFQGTGAADDSGLPNDRFFAVRPEGSVSTLKIQRTERGDSAVYLCASRETGTGHYTFGSGTRLTVV.